This T cell receptor (beta chain) was retrieved from a study of blood T cells in healthy people across ages. General study points: The fall in TCR beta diversity per million T cells was roughly linear with age.

Per the germline V gene, CDR1 is MNHEY and CDR2 is SVGEGT. The CDR3 has 15 residues. The second PCR ran roughly 7 to 11 cycles with a sample-barcoded 5' primer and J-beta primers. Every cDNA molecule bore a tag from a template-switch adaptor containing 12 random nucleotides. TCRdb processed the 5' RACE reads anew with MiXCR; each CDR3 protein has one entry. The sample yields around 1,000,000 distinct CDR3 sequences, under 30% seen once. This clonotype was detected only once. Its antigen is currently unknown. This sample also appeared in a second study, on T cells of mothers and their children.

The clonotype originates from a girl aged 2-15 years in good health. The chain combines TRBV6-2 or TRBV6-3 with TRBJ2-5, with 9 bases fitting TRBD1. The J call may be faulty, since TRBJ2-7 better matches the DNA end. The sequencing sample was made of blood. DNA of the CDR3: TGTGCCAGCACCTACGGACAGGGGAGGCCGTACGAGCAGTACTTC. Its translation: CASTYGQGRPYEQYF.